These 10 T cell receptor beta chains were sequenced from one sample in a study of B cell selection in AIRE deficiency. Conventional CD4 T cells were sorted as CD4+CD127+ cells. Sequencing was performed with immunoSEQ multiplex PCR; in TCRdb, only in-frame clones are kept and a portion is missing. The top ten hold 2.4% of the sample, which has about 930 clones, roughly 82% seen once. What was sequenced was conventional CD4+ T cells sorted from PBMCs. The receptors shown here come from a human donor with AIRE deficiency.

J is TRBJ2-1 and V is TRBV30, with no clear D. CDR3 size: 15 residues. The V gene lost 0 bases and the J gene lost 6 bases, with 15 bases spanning the gap. Looked up from germline, CDR1 is GTSNPN and CDR2 is SVGIG (reference sequence). The CDR3 region has the DNA TGTGCCTGGAGTGTATCGTCAGGATGGTTCAATGAGCAGTTCTTC. It yields the protein CAWSVSSGWFNEQFF.

The rearrangement joins TRBV9 to TRBJ2-7; 14 nucleotides line up with TRBD2. The CDR3 spans 16 residues. From germline, CDR1 is SGDLS and CDR2 YYNGEE. The trim removed 3 bases at V and 3 bases at J, leaving 5 bases unmatched. CDR3 in DNA: TGTGCCAGCAGCGAGAGGGGACTAGCGGGAGTCTACGAGCAGTACTTC. Translation: CASSERGLAGVYEQYF.

The chain links TRBV21-1 to TRBJ2-1. TRBV21-1 is marked as a pseudogene. The CDR3 covers 17 residues. The DNA of the CDR3 is TGTGCCAGCACCTCCCGGATACCCCTCCTCTCCTACAATGAGCAGTTCTTC. Translating gives CASTSRIPLLSYNEQFF.

The genes are TRBV15 and TRBJ1-4; no clear D. This CDR3 is built from 14 residues. CDR1 is LNHNV and CDR2 is YYDKDF in the germline V gene (reference sequence). V was pared by 0 bases and J by 4 bases, with 6 bases between. The CDR3 spells CATSRDKGNEKLFF. DNA of the CDR3: TGTGCCACCAGCAGAGATAAGGGTAATGAAAAACTGTTTTTT.

The sample holds a few counts of this clone. The rearrangement links TRBV11-3 to TRBJ2-1; TRBD2 agrees at 7 bases. The CDR3 loop spans 14 amino acids. The germline V gene encodes CDR1 SGHNT and CDR2 YENEEA. V trimming: 6 bases; J trimming: 7 bases; junction bases outside the gene matches: 9. The CDR3 is CASRMGGSGNEQFF. The CDR3 bases are TGTGCCAGCAGAATGGGCGGGAGTGGAAATGAGCAGTTCTTC.

The J gene is TRBJ2-6, the V gene TRBV7-9; D ambiguous. The CDR3 is 18 amino acids. Germline assignment: CDR1 SEHNR and CDR2 FQNEAQ (reference sequence). The V and J ends lost 2 bases and 0 bases respectively, with 14 bases between them. The CDR3 protein is CASSLFTYKSSGANVLTF. In nucleotides, the CDR3 is TGTGCCAGCAGCTTATTTACATACAAAAGCTCTGGGGCCAACGTCCTGACTTTC.

J is TRBJ2-2 and V is TRBV2, with 15 bases matching TRBD2. Trimming cost V 7 bases and J 5 bases; bases outside gene matches: 5. CDR1 and CDR2 from the germline V gene are SNHLY and FYNNEI. The CDR3 sequence is 16 residues long. CDR3 bases: TGTGCCAGCACCGGGACTAGCGGGAGGTCTACCGGGGAGCTGTTTTTT. Encoded protein: CASTGTSGRSTGELFF.

This clone has just a few counts. This chain joins TRBV9 and TRBJ2-1, with no clear D. CDR3 length: 13 amino acids. Germline V CDR1 and CDR2: SGDLS, YYNGEE. The V and J ends lost 0 bases and 7 bases respectively, with 8 bases between them. In DNA, the CDR3 is TGTGCCAGCAGCGTAGACCTGACTAATGAGCAGTTCTTC. It translates to CASSVDLTNEQFF.

This rearrangement joins TRBV7-3 to TRBJ1-4, with D maybe TRBD1 (6 bases). The CDR3 has 15 residues. Trimming removed 5 bases from V and 6 bases from J, with 16 bases in between. CDR1 and CDR2 (germline): SGHTA, FQGTGA. DNA of the CDR3: TGTGCCAGCAGCCCTCGGGGGGGGCACTATGAAAAACTGTTTTTT. It codes for CASSPRGGHYEKLFF.

The CDR3 sequence: CASSSLDNSHTQYF. CDR3 nucleotide sequence: TGTGCCAGCAGCTCACTAGATAACAGTCATACGCAGTATTTT. The chain recombines TRBV7-3 with TRBJ2-3, with TRBD2 as a possible D gene (5 bases). Germline loops: CDR1 SGHTA, CDR2 FQGTGA. V lost 4 bases and J 7 bases, leaving 15 bases between the germline ends. This CDR3 is built from 14 residues.